This T cell receptor beta chain was profiled in a study of T cell changes during pregnancy in multiple sclerosis. This clone showed up just once. Germline V gene lookup returns CDR1 LNHDA and CDR2 SQIVND (reference sequence). The CDR3 spans 16 residues. Trimming took 5 bases from V and 0 from J; bases not matched to a gene: 6. Generated by immunoSEQ multiplex PCR, the TCRdb table keeps only in-frame clones and is missing some. The sample has 65,000 to 85,000 clones, approximately 95% seen once. This receptor was taken from a female donor in good health, enrolled as a control in a pregnancy study. The specimen comprised peripheral blood, sampled in the second trimester of pregnancy. The gene calls are TRBV19 and TRBJ2-2; TRBD1 aligns across 7 bases. As DNA, the CDR3 is TGTGCCAGTAGTCCCCTAGACAGGGCGAACACCGGGGAGCTGTTTTTT. It yields the protein CASSPLDRANTGELFF.